This TCR beta chain was recovered during a study of identical twins. Study findings and constraints: The authors noted that invariant MAIT and iNKT cells could partly confound zero-insertion analyses.

The CDR3 runs 10 residues. Trimming took 6 bases from V and 3 from J, leaving 4 bases between them. CDR1 is SGHDT, CDR2 YYEEEE, per germline. TCRdb reprocessed the 5' RACE reads with MiXCR, giving one entry per CDR3 protein. The repertoire includes just under 550,000 distinct CDR3 sequences, roughly 15% of them detected once, and roughly 0.4% sits in the top ten. In its sample, this clonotype was seen many times. Its target is unknown. This sample was also put to use in a study of yellow fever vaccine responses in identical twins.

Sequenced material: CD4+ T cells sorted from blood. The chain has TRBV5-6 and TRBJ2-7; D is unresolved. The TCR originated in a woman between 18 and 29 years old in good health. The CDR3 region is CASIVYEQYV. In nucleotides, the CDR3 is TGTGCCAGCATCGTCTACGAGCAGTACGTC.